Included here is one T cell receptor beta chain sequence, with context. Germline CDR1 and CDR2: SGHDN and FVKESK. V gave up 0 bases and J gave up 1 base, with 18 bases separating them. The CDR3 sequence is 18 residues long. The entry originates in a study of control samples from healthy donors and cancer patients. Clones were read by immunoSEQ multiplex PCR, and TCRdb kept only the in-frame ones, dropping some. The top ten hold 12% of the sample, which has about 58,000 clones, 70% to 90% seen once. The sample taken for sequencing was PBMCs. The source of this sequence is a woman aged 55-70 years with lung cancer. The V gene is TRBV14, the J gene TRBJ2-5; possible D gene TRBD2, 7 bases. CDR3 DNA: TGTGCCAGCAGCCAAGAGACGTGGCGGGGGCATACCCAAGAGACCCAGTACTTC. As protein: CASSQETWRGHTQETQYF. The whole variable domain, remainder taken from reference TRBV14 and TRBJ2-5, is EAGVTQFPSHSVIEKGQTVTLRCDPISGHDNLYWYRRVMGKEIKFLLHFVKESKQDESGMPNNRFLAERTGGTYSTLKVQPAELEDSGVYFCASSQETWRGHTQETQYFGPGTRLLVL.